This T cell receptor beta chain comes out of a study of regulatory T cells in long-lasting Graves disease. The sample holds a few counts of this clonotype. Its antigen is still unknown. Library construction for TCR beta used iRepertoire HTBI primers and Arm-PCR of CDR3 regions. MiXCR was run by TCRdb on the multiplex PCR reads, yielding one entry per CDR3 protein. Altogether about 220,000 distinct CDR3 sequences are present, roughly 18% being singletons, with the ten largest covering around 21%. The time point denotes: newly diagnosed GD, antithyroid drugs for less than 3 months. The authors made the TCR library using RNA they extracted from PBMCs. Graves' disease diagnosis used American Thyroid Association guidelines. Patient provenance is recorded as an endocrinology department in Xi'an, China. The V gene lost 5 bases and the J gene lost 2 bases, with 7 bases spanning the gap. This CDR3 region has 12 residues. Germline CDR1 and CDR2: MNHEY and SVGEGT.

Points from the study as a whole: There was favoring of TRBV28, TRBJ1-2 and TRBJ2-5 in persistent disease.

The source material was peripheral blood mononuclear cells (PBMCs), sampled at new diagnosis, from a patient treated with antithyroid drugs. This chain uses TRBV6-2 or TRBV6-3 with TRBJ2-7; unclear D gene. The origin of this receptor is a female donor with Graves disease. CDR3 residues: CASSAVAYEQYF. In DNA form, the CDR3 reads TGTGCCAGCAGTGCGGTCGCCTACGAGCAGTACTTC.